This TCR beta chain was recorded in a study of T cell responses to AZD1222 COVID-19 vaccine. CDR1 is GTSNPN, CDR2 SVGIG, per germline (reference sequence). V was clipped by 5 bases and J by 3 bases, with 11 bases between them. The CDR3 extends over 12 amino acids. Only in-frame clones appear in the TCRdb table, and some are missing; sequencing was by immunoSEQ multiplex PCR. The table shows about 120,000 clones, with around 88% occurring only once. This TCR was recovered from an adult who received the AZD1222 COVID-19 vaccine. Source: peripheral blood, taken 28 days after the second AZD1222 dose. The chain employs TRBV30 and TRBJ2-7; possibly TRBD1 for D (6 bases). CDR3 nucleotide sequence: TGTGCCTGGGGCGGACAGTTCTACGAGCAGTACTTC. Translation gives CAWGGQFYEQYF.